This entry lists 6 T cell receptor beta chains sequenced from one sample in a study of intratumoral heterogeneity in liver cancer. Assay: immunoSEQ multiplex PCR; the TCRdb copy retains only in-frame clones and omits some. The data contain some 20,000 clones, just under 75% of them singletons. Source: tumor-adjacent normal tissue, taken before any cancer treatment. The receptors were sampled from a woman between 70 and 85 years old with hepatocellular carcinoma.

The V gene is TRBV6-5, the J gene TRBJ1-1; 10 positions agree with TRBD1. CDR3 length: 14 residues. The germline gives CDR1 MNHEY, CDR2 SVGAGI. Germline trimming cut 2 bases from V and 4 bases from J; bases unmatched to any gene: 1. CDR3 sequence: CASSYRQGATEAFF. DNA of the CDR3: TGTGCCAGCAGTTACAGACAGGGGGCCACTGAAGCTTTCTTT.

This chain's CDR3 is CAWSAQGAGNTIYF. The CDR3 bases are TGTGCCTGGAGTGCCCAGGGGGCTGGAAACACCATATATTTT. The rearrangement links TRBV30 to TRBJ1-3, with TRBD1 matching over 7 bases. The CDR3 runs to 14 residues. Germline trimming cut 1 base from V and 2 bases from J; bases unmatched to any gene: 2. The germline CDR1 and CDR2 sequences are GTSNPN and SVGIG (reference sequence).

The chain joins TRBV5-4 to TRBJ2-1; 7 positions agree with TRBD2. Germline CDR1 reads SGHNT; CDR2 reads YYREEE (reference sequence). The CDR3 covers 16 residues. The V gene end was trimmed by 0 bases and the J gene end by 10 bases; junction bases not matched to a gene: 13. CDR3 bases: TGTGCCAGCAGCTTGGGGGCTAGCGGTCCCTCGGGGGAGCAGTTCTTC. Its translation is CASSLGASGPSGEQFF.

This clone was detected once. The rearrangement links TRBV24-1 to TRBJ2-3; 7 positions agree with TRBD1. Germline CDR1 reads KGHDR; CDR2 reads SFDVKD. CDR3 length: 15 residues. With V trimmed by 2 bases and J by 2 bases, 3 bases remained unmatched. CDR3 region: CATSDSGQFTDTQYF. The CDR3 bases are TGTGCCACCAGTGATTCGGGACAGTTCACAGATACGCAGTATTTT.

The gene calls are TRBV28 and TRBJ2-6, with D perhaps assigned TRBD1 or TRBD2 (6 bases each). Germline V gene sequence: CDR1 MDHEN, CDR2 SYDVKM. CDR3 length equals 15 residues. The V and J ends lost 8 bases and 1 base respectively, with 12 bases between them. The CDR3 DNA reads as TGTGCCAGCGGAGGGACATTTTCTGGGGCCAACGTCCTGACTTTC. It encodes CASGGTFSGANVLTF.

The CDR3 is CASRPPFHYEQYF. The CDR3 nucleotides read TGTGCCAGCAGACCCCCCTTCCACTACGAGCAGTACTTC. The chain has TRBV12-3 or TRBV12-4 and TRBJ2-7; no reliable D call. The CDR3 has 13 amino acids. Trimming took off 6 bases at V and 3 bases at J, with 12 bases between the two ends.